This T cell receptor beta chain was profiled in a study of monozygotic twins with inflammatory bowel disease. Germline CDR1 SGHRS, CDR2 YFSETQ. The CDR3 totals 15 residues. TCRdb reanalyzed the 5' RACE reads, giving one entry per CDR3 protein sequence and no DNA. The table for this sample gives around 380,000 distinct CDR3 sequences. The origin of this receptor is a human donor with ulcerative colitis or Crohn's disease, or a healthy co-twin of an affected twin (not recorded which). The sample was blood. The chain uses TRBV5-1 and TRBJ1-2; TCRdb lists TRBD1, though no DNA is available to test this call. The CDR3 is CASSLTQGGGYGYTF.